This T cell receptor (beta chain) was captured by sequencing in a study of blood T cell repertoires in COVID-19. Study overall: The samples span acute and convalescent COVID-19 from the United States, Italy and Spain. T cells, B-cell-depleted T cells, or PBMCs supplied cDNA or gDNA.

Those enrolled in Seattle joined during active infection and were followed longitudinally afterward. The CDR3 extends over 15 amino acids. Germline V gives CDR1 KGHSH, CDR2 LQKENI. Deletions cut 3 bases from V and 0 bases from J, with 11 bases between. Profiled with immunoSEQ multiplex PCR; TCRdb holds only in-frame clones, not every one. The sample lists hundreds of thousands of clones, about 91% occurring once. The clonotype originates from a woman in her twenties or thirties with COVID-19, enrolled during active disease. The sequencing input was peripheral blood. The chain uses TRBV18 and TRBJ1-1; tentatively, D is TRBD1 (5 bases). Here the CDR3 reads CASSPAGRVNTEAFF. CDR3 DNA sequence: TGTGCCAGCTCACCCGCAGGGAGGGTGAACACTGAAGCTTTCTTT.